This TCR beta chain is drawn from a study of blood T cell repertoires in COVID-19. For the study at large: COVID-19 samples from acute and convalescent phases originated in the United States, Italy and Spain. PBMCs, B-cell-depleted T cells, or T cells were the source of the cDNA or gDNA that made up the material.

Per the authors' pipeline: The authors estimated nucleated cell counts from reference gene primer amplification. Sequencing used immunoSEQ multiplex PCR; TCRdb keeps in-frame clones, though not all of them. V and J calls and clone size are copied from that table; D and trimming were computed from the DNA. Of more than 85,000 clones listed, around 87% are singletons. The V segment lost 8 bases and the J segment 0 bases; nucleotides outside the gene matches: 7. Germline V lookup: CDR1 SNHLY, CDR2 FYNNEI. CDR3 size: 15 residues. Sequenced material: peripheral blood. The chain links TRBV2 to TRBJ1-5; TRBD1 agrees at 7 bases. The receptor comes from a man in his forties or fifties with active or convalescent COVID-19. CDR3: CASGTASDSNQPQHF. The CDR3 nucleotides are TGTGCCAGCGGGACAGCTTCTGATAGCAATCAGCCCCAGCATTTT.